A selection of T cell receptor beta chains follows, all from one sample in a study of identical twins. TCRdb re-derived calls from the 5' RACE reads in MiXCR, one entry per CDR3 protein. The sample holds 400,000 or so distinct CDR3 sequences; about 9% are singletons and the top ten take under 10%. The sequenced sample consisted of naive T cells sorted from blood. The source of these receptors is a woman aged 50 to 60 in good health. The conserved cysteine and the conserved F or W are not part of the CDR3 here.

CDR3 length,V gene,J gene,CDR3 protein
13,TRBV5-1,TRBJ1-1,ASSQPDRVGTEAF
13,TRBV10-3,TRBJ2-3,AISSPGGPTDTQY
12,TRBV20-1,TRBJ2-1,SASRGGVYNEQF
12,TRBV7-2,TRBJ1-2,ASSQSRDVYGYT
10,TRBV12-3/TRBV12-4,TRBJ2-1,ASSLGHSLEF
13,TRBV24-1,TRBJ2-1,ATSDIRVPNNEQF
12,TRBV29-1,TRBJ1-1,SGAEGWGNTEAF
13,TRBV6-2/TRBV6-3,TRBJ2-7,ASRLPGILSYEQY
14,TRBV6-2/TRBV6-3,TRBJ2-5,ASRIGLASSKETQY
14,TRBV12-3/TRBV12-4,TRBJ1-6,ASSSSGTKYNSPLH
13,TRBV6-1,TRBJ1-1,ASSEMGRADTEAF
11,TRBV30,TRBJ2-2,AWSFGNTGELF
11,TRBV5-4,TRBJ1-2,ASSLVEGPGYT
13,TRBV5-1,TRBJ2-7,ASSSWTGPTYEQY
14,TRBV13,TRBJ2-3,ASSLRGATSTDTQY
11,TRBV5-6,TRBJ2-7,ASSPGTAFEQY
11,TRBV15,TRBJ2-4,ATSPGPRGIQY
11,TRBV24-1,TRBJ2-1,ATSDLQGAEQF
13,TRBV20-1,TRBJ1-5,SATTGTGLGQPQH
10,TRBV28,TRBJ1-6,ASSLPNSPLH
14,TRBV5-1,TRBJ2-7,ASSLVGTAGVYEQY
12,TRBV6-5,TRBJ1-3,ASTGGSAGNTIY
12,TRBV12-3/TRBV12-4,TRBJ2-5,ASRRDEYQETQY
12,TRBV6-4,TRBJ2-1,ASSKLASGGEQF
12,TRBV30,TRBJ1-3,AWLQVSSGNTIY
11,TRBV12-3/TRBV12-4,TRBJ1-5,ASSFAGNQPQH
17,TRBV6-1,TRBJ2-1,ASSGRTGIGSGSRYEQF
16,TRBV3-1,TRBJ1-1,ASSQDKRRLQGRTEAF
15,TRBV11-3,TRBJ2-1,ASSTLRRERRDNEQF
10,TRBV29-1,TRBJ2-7,SVGVLNYEQY
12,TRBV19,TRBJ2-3,ASTRQGLTDTQY
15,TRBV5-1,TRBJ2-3,ASSLQGTSDGADTQY
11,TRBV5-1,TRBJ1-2,ASSSGTGKGYT
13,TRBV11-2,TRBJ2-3,ASSLLASGSDTQY
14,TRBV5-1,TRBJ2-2,ASTWTSGANTGELF
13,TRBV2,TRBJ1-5,ASRALTGNDQPQH
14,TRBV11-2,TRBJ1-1,ASSLVAAAKNTEAF
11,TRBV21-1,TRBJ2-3,ASSGYTTDTQY
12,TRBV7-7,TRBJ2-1,ASSPWEGHNEQF
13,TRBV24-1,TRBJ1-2,ATSDPGQGAYGYT
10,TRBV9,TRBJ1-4,ASSADNEKLF
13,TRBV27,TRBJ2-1,ASSLRDRGDNEQF
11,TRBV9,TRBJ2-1,ASSTGGSNEQF
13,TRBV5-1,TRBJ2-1,ASSFWTSGVGEQF
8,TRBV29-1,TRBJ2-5,SGKGETQY
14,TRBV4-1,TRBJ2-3,ASSQGGRESTDTQY
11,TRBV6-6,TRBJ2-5,ASKYLYQETQY
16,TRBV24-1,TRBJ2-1,ATSGGRPRQSSYNEQF
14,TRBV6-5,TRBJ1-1,ASSRNRQVPNTEAF
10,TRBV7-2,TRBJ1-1,ASRGWDTEAF
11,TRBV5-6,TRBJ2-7,ASSLDRTYEQY
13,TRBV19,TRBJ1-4,ASSPTGTPGEKLF